This T cell receptor beta chain was observed in a study of control samples from healthy donors and cancer patients. Generated by immunoSEQ multiplex PCR, the TCRdb table keeps only in-frame clones and is missing some. The sample lists about 190,000 clones; 80% to 95% were seen once. Germline assignment: CDR1 SGHDN and CDR2 FVKESK. V shed 0 bases, J shed 10 bases, and the junction held 13 bases outside the gene matches. The CDR3 runs to 17 residues. The sample taken for sequencing was blood. The genes are TRBV14 and TRBJ2-1; 9 bases match TRBD2. The source of this sequence is a man in his late teens or twenties in good health. The CDR3 bases are TGTGCCAGCAGCCAAGATCGACCTATGCGGGGGGGCGGAGAGCAGTTCTTC. Translated: CASSQDRPMRGGGEQFF.